The clone carrying this TCR beta chain was found many times. The source of the sample is a study of T cell repertoires in cytomegalovirus infection. Germline lookup yields CDR1 SGHTA and CDR2 FQGNSA. The length of the CDR3 is 16 residues. V shed 4 bases, J shed 4 bases, and the junction held 9 bases outside the gene matches. TCRdb redid the calling of the reads with MiXCR, one entry per CDR3 protein. The sample carries approximately 100,000 distinct CDR3 sequences, about a quarter recorded once. The specimen was CD8+ T cells from PBMCs. This clonotype was obtained from a human donor in good health (CMV status not recorded). Some clones in this sample may be carry-over from other donors' samples. The V gene is TRBV7-2, the J gene TRBJ2-5, with TRBD2 matching over 10 bases. The CDR3 DNA reads TGTGCCAGCAGCTCGGGTTCAGCTAGCGGGAGAGAGACCCAGTACTTC. This translates into CASSSGSASGRETQYF. The whole variable domain, remainder taken from reference TRBV7-2 and TRBJ2-5, is GAGVSQSPSNKVTEKGKDVELRCDPISGHTALYWYRQSLGQGLEFLIYFQGNSAPDKSGLPSDRFSAERTGGSVSTLTIQRTQQEDSAVYLCASSSGSASGRETQYFGPGTRLLVL.